The present entry profiles one TCR beta chain with its context. V shed 5 bases, J shed 0 bases, and the junction held 3 bases outside the gene matches. Germline CDR1 reads SNHLY; CDR2 reads FYNNEI. The CDR3 sequence is 15 residues long. The data derive from a study of blood T cell repertoires in COVID-19. Study-level background: PBMCs, B-cell-depleted T cells, or T cells were the source of the cDNA or gDNA that made up the material.

As originally analysed: How many nucleated cells were present was estimated from reference gene primer amplification. This table comes from immunoSEQ multiplex PCR, and its TCRdb copy is limited to in-frame clones, with some not included. Clone size and V and J calls were adopted from that table, with D and trimming inferred from the DNA. The table shows 70,000 to 90,000 clones, with more than 85% occurring only once. The sample consisted of peripheral blood. V is TRBV2 and J is TRBJ1-3, with 8 bases that match TRBD1. This TCR was sampled from a man older than 75 with active or convalescent COVID-19. The CDR3, as DNA: TGTGCCAGCAGTTCGGACAGGGTCTCTGGAAACACCATATATTTT. Translating it yields CASSSDRVSGNTIYF.